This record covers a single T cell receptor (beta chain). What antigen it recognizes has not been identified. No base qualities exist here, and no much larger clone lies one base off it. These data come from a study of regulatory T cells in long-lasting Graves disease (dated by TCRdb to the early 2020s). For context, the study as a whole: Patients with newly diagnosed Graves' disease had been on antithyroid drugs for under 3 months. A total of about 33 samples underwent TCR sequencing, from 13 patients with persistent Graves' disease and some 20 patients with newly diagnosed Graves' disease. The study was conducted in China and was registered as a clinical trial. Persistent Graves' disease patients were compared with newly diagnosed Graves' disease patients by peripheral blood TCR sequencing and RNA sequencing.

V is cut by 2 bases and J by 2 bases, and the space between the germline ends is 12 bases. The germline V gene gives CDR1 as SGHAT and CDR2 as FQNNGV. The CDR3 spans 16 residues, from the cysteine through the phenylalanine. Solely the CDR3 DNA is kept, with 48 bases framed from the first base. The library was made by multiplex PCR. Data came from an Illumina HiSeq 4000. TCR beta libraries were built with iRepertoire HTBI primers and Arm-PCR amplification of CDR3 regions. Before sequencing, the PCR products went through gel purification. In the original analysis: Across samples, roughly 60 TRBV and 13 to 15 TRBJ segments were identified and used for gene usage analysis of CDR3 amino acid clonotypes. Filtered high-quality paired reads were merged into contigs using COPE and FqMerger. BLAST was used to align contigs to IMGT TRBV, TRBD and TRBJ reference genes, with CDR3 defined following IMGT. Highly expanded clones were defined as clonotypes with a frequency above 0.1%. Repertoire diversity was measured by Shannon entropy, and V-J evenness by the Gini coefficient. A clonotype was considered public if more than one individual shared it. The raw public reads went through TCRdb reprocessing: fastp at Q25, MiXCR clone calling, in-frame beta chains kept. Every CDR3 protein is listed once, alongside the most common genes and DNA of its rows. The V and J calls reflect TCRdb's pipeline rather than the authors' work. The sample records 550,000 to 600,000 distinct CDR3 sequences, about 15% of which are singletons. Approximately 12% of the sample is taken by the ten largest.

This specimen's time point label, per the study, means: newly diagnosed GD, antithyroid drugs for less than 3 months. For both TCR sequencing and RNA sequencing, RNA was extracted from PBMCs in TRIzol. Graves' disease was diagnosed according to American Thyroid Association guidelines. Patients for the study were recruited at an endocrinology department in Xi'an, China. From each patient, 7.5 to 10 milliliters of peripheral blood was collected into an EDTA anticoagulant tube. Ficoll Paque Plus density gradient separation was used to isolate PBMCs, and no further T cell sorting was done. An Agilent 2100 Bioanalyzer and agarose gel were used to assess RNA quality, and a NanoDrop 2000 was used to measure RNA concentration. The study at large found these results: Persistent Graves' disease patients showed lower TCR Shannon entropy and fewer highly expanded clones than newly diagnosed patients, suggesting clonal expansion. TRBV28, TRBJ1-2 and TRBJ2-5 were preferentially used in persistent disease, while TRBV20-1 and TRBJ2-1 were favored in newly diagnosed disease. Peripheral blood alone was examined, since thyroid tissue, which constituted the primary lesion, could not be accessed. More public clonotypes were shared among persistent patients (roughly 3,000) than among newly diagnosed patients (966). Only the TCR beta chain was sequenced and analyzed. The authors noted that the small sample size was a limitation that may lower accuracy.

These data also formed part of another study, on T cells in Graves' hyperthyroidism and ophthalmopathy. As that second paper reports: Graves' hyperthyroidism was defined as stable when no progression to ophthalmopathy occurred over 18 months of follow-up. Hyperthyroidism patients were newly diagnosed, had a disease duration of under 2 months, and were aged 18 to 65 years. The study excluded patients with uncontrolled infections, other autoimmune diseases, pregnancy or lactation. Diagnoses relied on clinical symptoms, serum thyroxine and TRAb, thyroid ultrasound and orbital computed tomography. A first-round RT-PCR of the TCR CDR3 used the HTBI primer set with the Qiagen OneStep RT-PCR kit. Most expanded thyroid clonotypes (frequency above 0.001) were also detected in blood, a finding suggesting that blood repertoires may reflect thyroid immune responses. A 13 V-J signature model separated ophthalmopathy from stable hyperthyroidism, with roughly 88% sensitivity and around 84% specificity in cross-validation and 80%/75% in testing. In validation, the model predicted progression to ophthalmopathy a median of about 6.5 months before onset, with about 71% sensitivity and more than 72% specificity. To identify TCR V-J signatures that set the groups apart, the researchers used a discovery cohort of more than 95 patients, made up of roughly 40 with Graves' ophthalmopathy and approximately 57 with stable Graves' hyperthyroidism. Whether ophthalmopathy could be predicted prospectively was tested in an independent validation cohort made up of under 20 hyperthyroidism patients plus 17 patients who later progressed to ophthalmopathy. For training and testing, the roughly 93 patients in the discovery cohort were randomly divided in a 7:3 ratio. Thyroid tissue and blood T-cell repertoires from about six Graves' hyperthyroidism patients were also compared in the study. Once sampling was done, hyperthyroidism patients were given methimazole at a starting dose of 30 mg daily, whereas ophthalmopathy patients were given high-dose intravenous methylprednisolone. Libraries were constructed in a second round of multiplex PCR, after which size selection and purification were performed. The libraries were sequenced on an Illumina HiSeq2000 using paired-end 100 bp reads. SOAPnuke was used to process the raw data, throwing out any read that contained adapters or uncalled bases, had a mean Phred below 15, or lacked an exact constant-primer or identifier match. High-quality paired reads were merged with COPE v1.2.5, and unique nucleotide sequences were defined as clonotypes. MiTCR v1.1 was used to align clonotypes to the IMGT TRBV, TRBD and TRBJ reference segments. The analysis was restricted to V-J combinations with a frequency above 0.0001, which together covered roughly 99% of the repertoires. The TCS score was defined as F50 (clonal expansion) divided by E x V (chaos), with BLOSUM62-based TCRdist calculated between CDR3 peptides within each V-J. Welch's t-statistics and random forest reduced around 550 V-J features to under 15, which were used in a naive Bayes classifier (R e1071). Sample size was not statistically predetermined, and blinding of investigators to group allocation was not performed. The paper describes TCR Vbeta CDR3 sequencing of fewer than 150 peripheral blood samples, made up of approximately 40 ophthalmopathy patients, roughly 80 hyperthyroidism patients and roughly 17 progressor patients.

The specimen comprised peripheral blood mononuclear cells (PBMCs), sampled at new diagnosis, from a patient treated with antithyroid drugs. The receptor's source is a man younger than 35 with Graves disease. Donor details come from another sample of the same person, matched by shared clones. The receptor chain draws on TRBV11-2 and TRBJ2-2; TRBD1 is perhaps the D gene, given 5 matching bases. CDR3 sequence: CASSLLQGRNTGELFF. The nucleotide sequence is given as TGTGCCAGCAGCTTACTCCAGGGCCGAAACACCGGGGAGCTGTTTTTT. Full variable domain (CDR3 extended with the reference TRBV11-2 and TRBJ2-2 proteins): EAGVAQSPRYKIIEKRQSVAFWCNPISGHATLYWYQQILGQGPKLLIQFQNNGVVDDSQLPKDRFSAERLKGVDSTLKIQPAKLEDSAVYLCASSLLQGRNTGELFFGEGSRLTVL.